This TCR beta chain was recovered during a study of blood T cell repertoires in COVID-19. The overall study: PBMCs, B-cell-depleted T cells, or T cells provided the cDNA or gDNA that made up the material.

Clones were read by immunoSEQ multiplex PCR, and TCRdb kept only the in-frame ones, dropping some. The sample has 70,000 or so clones; roughly 84% are singletons. The CDR3 length is 14 residues. Trimming removed 11 bases from V and 3 bases from J, with 17 bases in between. Germline CDR1 is MDHEN and CDR2 is SYDVKM. This clonotype originated in a woman over 75 with active or convalescent COVID-19. Sequencing was performed on peripheral blood. This rearrangement joins TRBV28 to TRBJ1-3; D not certain. This chain's CDR3 is CASAPALYGNTIYF. The CDR3 nucleotides read TGTGCCTCAGCACCAGCACTATATGGAAACACCATATATTTT. The whole variable domain, filled in from reference TRBV28 and TRBJ1-3, reads DVKVTQSSRYLVKRTGEKVFLECVQDMDHENMFWYRQDPGLGLRLIYFSYDVKMKEKGDIPEGYSVSREKKERFSLILESASTNQTSMYLCASAPALYGNTIYFGEGSWLTVV.